Following are 7 T cell receptor beta chains from one sample sequenced in a study of regulatory T cells in long-lasting Graves disease. iRepertoire HTBI primers and Arm-PCR of CDR3 regions built TCR beta libraries. One entry per CDR3 protein results from TCRdb running MiXCR on the multiplex PCR reads. This table holds 450,000 to 600,000 distinct CDR3 sequences, approximately 13% found once. The time point here: newly diagnosed GD, antithyroid drugs for less than 3 months. Extracted PBMC RNA gave rise to the TCR library. The same data also went into a second study, on T cells in Graves' hyperthyroidism and ophthalmopathy.

Sequencing used peripheral blood mononuclear cells (PBMCs), obtained at new diagnosis, from a patient treated with antithyroid drugs. These receptor sequences come from a young man with Graves disease.

At least ten counts were recorded for this clonotype. This sequence joins TRBV7-9 and TRBJ2-4, with 7 bases fitting TRBD2. CDR1 is SEHNR and CDR2 is FQNEAQ in the germline V gene (reference sequence). The CDR3 extends over 15 amino acids. With V trimmed by 1 base and J by 8 bases, 8 bases remained unmatched. The CDR3 is CASSLVAPGGDIQYF. DNA of the CDR3: TGTGCCAGCAGCTTAGTTGCTCCGGGAGGAGACATTCAGTACTTC.

This clonotype was detected many times. The chain couples TRBV2 to TRBJ1-5, with 12 nucleotides matching TRBD1. CDR3 size: 14 residues. The J segment lost 5 bases and the V segment lost 8 bases, leaving 4 bases of the junction unmatched. Germline assignment: CDR1 SNHLY and CDR2 FYNNEI. In DNA form, the CDR3 reads TGTGCCAGCCAAGGGACAGGGGGCTATCAGCCCCAGCATTTT. Amino acids: CASQGTGGYQPQHF.

This clonotype appeared many times. The chain couples TRBV7-8 to TRBJ2-7; 7 nucleotides match TRBD2. The V segment lost 1 base and the J segment 3 bases; nucleotides outside the gene matches: 6. Looked up from germline, CDR1 is SGHVS and CDR2 is FQNEAQ. The CDR3 has 15 residues. CDR3 protein: CASSLGEGRFYEQYF. In nucleotides, the CDR3 is TGTGCCAGCAGCTTAGGGGAGGGACGGTTCTACGAGCAGTACTTC.

This chain connects TRBV7-8 to TRBJ2-1; 10 nucleotides line up with TRBD2. Germline trimming cut 5 bases from V and 2 bases from J; bases unmatched to any gene: 21. The CDR3 is 21 amino acids. CDR1 and CDR2 (germline): SGHVS, FQNEAQ. The CDR3, as DNA: TGTGCCAGCAGCCCGGCCCACCCCGGACTAGCGGATCTCCTCACCTACAATGAGCAGTTCTTC. Translating it yields CASSPAHPGLADLLTYNEQFF.

This clonotype was recorded at least ten times. V gene TRBV30 combines with J gene TRBJ2-7; D is uncertain. The V and J ends lost 1 base and 3 bases respectively, with 7 bases between them. CDR1 is GTSNPN and CDR2 is SVGIG in the germline V gene (reference sequence). There are 12 residues in the CDR3. The DNA of the CDR3 is TGTGCCTGGAGTGAAACTGTCTACGAGCAGTACTTC. This codes for CAWSETVYEQYF.

This clonotype was counted a few times. The CDR3 DNA reads TGTGCCAGCAGCCTCCGGCGGGGGAATGAGCAGTTCTTC. Protein: CASSLRRGNEQFF. This rearrangement joins TRBV7-3 to TRBJ2-1, with 7 bases aligning to TRBD2. In germline, CDR1 is SGHTA, CDR2 FQGTGA. CDR3 length: 13 amino acids. J gave up 7 bases and V 5 bases, and 5 bases lay outside the gene matches.

This clonotype was observed at least ten times. The gene calls are TRBV27 and TRBJ2-5; D may correspond to TRBD1 or TRBD2 (5 bases each). This CDR3 contains 13 residues. The germline V gene encodes CDR1 MNHEY and CDR2 SMNVEV (reference sequence). Trimming removed 6 bases from V and 1 base from J, with 9 bases in between. The CDR3 DNA follows: TGTGCCAGCAGGGGGACGGGCCAAGAGACCCAGTACTTC. Protein product: CASRGTGQETQYF.